Listed below are T cell receptor beta chains from one sample, sequenced in a study of regulatory T cells in long-lasting Graves disease. Each CDR3 protein is one row after TCRdb ran MiXCR on the multiplex PCR reads. The sample lists about 660,000 distinct CDR3 sequences, around 30% seen once, with around 42% in the top ten. The specimen comprised peripheral blood mononuclear cells (PBMCs), sampled when the disease was refractory, from a patient treated with antithyroid drugs. The receptors shown here come from a female donor with Graves disease. Each CDR3 is given without its conserved first and last residue. The D gene is left open where the match is weak. Not every row has a clone size; where given, it reads once, few, many or a size class.

j_call v_call d_call clone_size cdr3_aa
TRBJ2-1 TRBV5-1 TRBD2 . ASSLALAGNEQF
TRBJ1-1 TRBV20-1 . . SAGNRDMRTEAF
TRBJ2-7 TRBV3-1 . once ASSRTTGNSYEQY
TRBJ1-1 TRBV14 . . ASSQDGGRYTEAF
TRBJ2-7 TRBV2 TRBD2 . ASSSAGGRYEQY
TRBJ2-5 TRBV19 TRBD1 . ASTPGGETQY
TRBJ1-2 TRBV11-2 TRBD1 few ASSTTGQGNYGYT
TRBJ1-1 TRBV6-1 TRBD1 many ASSEPGQGSTEAF
TRBJ1-2 TRBV7-9 . few ASSPQPNYGYT
TRBJ1-1 TRBV19 . few ASSIIMNTEAF
TRBJ1-4 TRBV7-8 TRBD1 . ASSLQRQGAGEKLF
TRBJ1-1 TRBV5-5 . . ASSFIPTGLMNTEAF
TRBJ2-5 TRBV20-1 . few SARDVETQY
TRBJ1-5 TRBV19 . . ASSLRLYSNQPQH
TRBJ1-4 TRBV29-1 TRBD1 . SVDSDRGDEKLF
TRBJ2-5 TRBV7-2 TRBD1 . ASSLVGGTAETQY
TRBJ1-1 TRBV10-3 TRBD1 few AISPDRDEAF
TRBJ1-1 TRBV28 . many ASSLQTEAF
TRBJ1-2 TRBV19 TRBD1 many ATRQGYGYT
TRBJ2-6 TRBV15 TRBD1 many ATGQPKSSGANVLT
TRBJ2-2 TRBV3-1 . few ASSQAGASGELF
TRBJ1-1 TRBV29-1 TRBD1 few SVVGTGDTEAF
TRBJ1-4 TRBV4-2 TRBD1 . ASSQGDSAATNEKLF
TRBJ2-7 TRBV5-1 TRBD2 . ASSLGASGSTYEQY
TRBJ1-2 TRBV6-2/TRBV6-3 . few ASSYSSSYNYGYT